This T cell receptor (beta chain) was found in a study of neoadjuvant nivolumab and ipilimumab in lung cancer. Findings of the study overall: TCR richness and clonality were higher in tumors than adjacent uninvolved lung. Resected-tumor TCR richness correlated positively with pretherapy blood richness.

Sequencing was performed with immunoSEQ multiplex PCR; in TCRdb, only in-frame clones are kept and a portion is missing. The sample consists of about 28,000 clones, roughly three quarters of them appearing once. With regard to this clone: Its antigen is undetermined.

This CDR3 has 13 amino acids. Per the germline V gene, CDR1 is MNHNS and CDR2 is SASEGT. V was trimmed by 8 bases and J by 4 bases, leaving 13 bases between them. The sample here was tumor tissue, taken after neoadjuvant nivolumab, alone or with ipilimumab, at or shortly before surgery. This TCR came from an adult with non-small cell lung cancer. The chain combines TRBV6-1 with TRBJ2-3; the D is unclear. The DNA of the CDR3 is TGTGCCAGCGAGGCCAGAGGCGCAGATACGCAGTATTTT. Translating gives CASEARGADTQYF.